The 27 T cell receptor beta chains below come from one sample, sequenced in a study of vaccination and CD4 T cells after COVID-19. Sequence data for DNA of cultured CD4+ T cells were generated by the Oncomine TCR Beta short-read assay. TCRdb re-analysed the PCR reads in MiXCR, keeping a single row per CDR3 protein. The sample consists of around 20,000 distinct CDR3 sequences, roughly three fifths of them appearing once. Their recognized antigens are unknown. Stated treatment: roughly nine-day PBMC culture with coronavirus spike peptide pools or control peptides (ViraFEST assay). The sample in question was CD4+ T cells from blood, cultured in vitro, obtained before SARS-CoV-2 vaccination. The source is a human donor who had recovered from COVID-19.

This clonotype was observed a handful of times. The chain is built from TRBV24-1 and TRBJ1-3, with a tentative D call TRBD1 (5 bases). The V and J ends lost 3 bases and 0 bases respectively, with 11 bases between them. This CDR3 has 16 amino acids. The germline V gene has CDR1 KGHDR and CDR2 SFDVKD. CDR3 DNA sequence: TGTGCCACCAGTGATCCCCGGGGGAGCTCTGGAAACACCATATATTTT. Translation: CATSDPRGSSGNTIYF.

The J gene is TRBJ1-1, the V gene TRBV6-1, with D unresolved. The CDR3 is 11 residues long. CDR1 and CDR2 (germline): MNHNS, SASEGT. Between the trimmed V and J ends, which lost 6 bases and 11 bases, there was a span of 13 bases. The DNA of the CDR3 is TGTGCCAGCAGCCCAGGATTAGTGGCTTTCTTT. Translating gives CASSPGLVAFF.

This chain uses TRBV30 with TRBJ2-5, with D hard to call. V dropped 3 bases and J dropped 6 bases, with 8 bases sitting between them. The germline V gene encodes CDR1 GTSNPN and CDR2 SVGIG (reference sequence). The CDR3 totals 11 residues. CDR3 sequence: CAWSGGKTQYF. Written as DNA, the CDR3 is TGTGCCTGGAGCGGTGGGAAGACCCAGTACTTC.

This clonotype was detected only a few times. The rearrangement uses TRBV20-1 and TRBJ1-1; D is undetermined. V gave up 1 base and J gave up 0 bases, with 9 bases separating them. The CDR3 has 14 residues. CDR1 DFQATT and CDR2 SNEGSKA come from the germline V gene (reference sequence). The CDR3 region is CSARVAAMNTEAFF. The CDR3 coding sequence is TGCAGTGCTAGAGTCGCGGCTATGAACACTGAAGCTTTCTTT.

The CDR3 protein is CASSKKGRGLTEAFF. The CDR3 bases are TGTGCCAGCAGCAAAAAAGGGAGGGGGCTAACTGAAGCTTTCTTT. V and J are TRBV21-1 and TRBJ1-1; TRBD1, the table's D call, was not compared with the DNA. TRBV21-1 is noted as a pseudogene. CDR3 length equals 15 residues.

This clonotype was seen more than once but under ten times. This chain connects TRBV6-1 to TRBJ1-5; D call uncertain. From germline, CDR1 is MNHNS and CDR2 SASEGT. The CDR3 runs 14 residues. V was pared by 3 bases and J by 0 bases, with 6 bases between. The CDR3 DNA sequence: TGTGCCAGCAGTGAGCAGGATAGCAATCAGCCCCAGCATTTT. Translated, it gives CASSEQDSNQPQHF.

The chain couples TRBV28 to TRBJ1-5; D is undetermined. Trimming removed 4 bases at V and 5 bases at J, with 9 bases between. Germline V gene data show CDR1 as MDHEN and CDR2 as SYDVKM. The CDR3 consists of 13 residues. The CDR3 DNA sequence: TGTGCCAGCAGTTCGGGCATCTATCAGCCCCAGCATTTT. Amino acid sequence: CASSSGIYQPQHF.

A few counts support this clonotype. The chain employs TRBV20-1 and TRBJ1-6; unclear D gene. In germline, CDR1 is DFQATT, CDR2 SNEGSKA (reference sequence). The germline V and J ends were trimmed by 5 bases and 7 bases, with 9 bases remaining between them. CDR3 size: 12 residues. The CDR3 bases are TGCAGTGCTCGGGTTTCCAATTCACCCCTCCACTTT. Translated: CSARVSNSPLHF.

This clonotype has just a few counts. The chain links TRBV19 to TRBJ2-3, with D perhaps matching TRBD2 (6 bases). The CDR3 covers 12 residues. V shed 5 bases and J shed 4 bases, with 7 bases lying between them. Germline assignment: CDR1 LNHDA and CDR2 SQIVND (reference sequence). For the CDR3, the DNA is TGTGCCAGTAGTCCGGGGGCAGATACGCAGTATTTT. Encoded protein: CASSPGADTQYF.

The genes are TRBV7-2 and TRBJ2-3; D may match TRBD1 or TRBD2 (5 bases each). The CDR3 loop spans 14 amino acids. Deletions cut 5 bases from V and 3 bases from J, with 12 bases between. CDR1 is SGHTA, CDR2 FQGNSA, per germline. For the CDR3, the DNA is TGTGCCAGCAGCCTGGGGACGGCGACAGATACGCAGTATTTT. Protein sequence: CASSLGTATDTQYF.

This clonotype has only a few counts. J is TRBJ2-5 and V is TRBV30, with a tentative D call TRBD1 (6 bases). Germline CDR1 reads GTSNPN; CDR2 reads SVGIG (reference sequence). Trimming pared 4 bases from V and 4 bases from J, leaving 19 bases between. This CDR3 is 15 amino acids long. CDR3 region: CAWTHSDSRRETQYF. The DNA of the CDR3 is TGTGCCTGGACCCACTCGGACAGTCGGAGAGAGACCCAGTACTTC.

This clonotype was recorded only once. V usage is TRBV7-9 and J usage is TRBJ2-1, with 9 nucleotides matching TRBD1. V was clipped by 3 bases and J by 10 bases; unmatched bases: 7. The CDR3 contains 14 residues. The germline V gene encodes CDR1 SEHNR and CDR2 FQNEAQ (reference sequence). CDR3 nucleotides: TGTGCCAGCAGCTTGGCGGGACAGGGACTGGAGCAGTTCTTC. Its translation: CASSLAGQGLEQFF. Full variable domain (missing parts from reference TRBV7-9 and TRBJ2-1): DTGVSQNPRHKITKRGQNVTFRCDPISEHNRLYWYRQTLGQGPEFLTYFQNEAQLEKSRLLSDRFSAERPKGSFSTLEIQRTEQGDSAMYLCASSLAGQGLEQFFGPGTRLTVL.

This clonotype was seen a few times. The rearrangement uses TRBV7-2 and TRBJ2-7; 8 nucleotides agree with TRBD1. Germline V gene lookup returns CDR1 SGHTA and CDR2 FQGNSA. The V segment lost 8 bases and the J segment 2 bases; nucleotides outside the gene matches: 8. CDR3 size: 14 residues. The CDR3, as DNA: TGTGCCAGCGGAACCGGGACAGGAACCTACGAGCAGTACTTC. Protein product: CASGTGTGTYEQYF. The whole variable domain, filled in from reference TRBV7-2 and TRBJ2-7, reads GAGVSQSPSNKVTEKGKDVELRCDPISGHTALYWYRQSLGQGLEFLIYFQGNSAPDKSGLPSDRFSAERTGGSVSTLTIQRTQQEDSAVYLCASGTGTGTYEQYFGPGTRLTVT.

The chain employs TRBV19 and TRBJ1-5; 7 positions agree with TRBD1. The germline gives CDR1 LNHDA, CDR2 SQIVND (reference sequence). The CDR3 loop spans 15 amino acids. The junction had 6 bases not matched to a gene; V was cut back by 2 bases and J by 5 bases. CDR3 in DNA: TGTGCCAGTAGTATATACGACAGGGACGATCAGCCCCAGCATTTT. Its translation: CASSIYDRDDQPQHF.

This clonotype has only a few counts. This chain links TRBV2 with TRBJ1-5; 8 nucleotides line up with TRBD1. The CDR3 extends over 15 amino acids. V lost 3 bases and J lost 4; bases outside the gene matches: 5. From germline, CDR1 is SNHLY and CDR2 FYNNEI. The CDR3 here is CASSERRQGNQPQHF. CDR3 coding DNA: TGTGCCAGCAGTGAGCGCAGACAGGGGAATCAGCCCCAGCATTTT. The entire variable domain, with the rest obtained from reference TRBV2 and TRBJ1-5, is as follows: EPEVTQTPSHQVTQMGQEVILRCVPISNHLYFYWYRQILGQKVEFLVSFYNNEISEKSEIFDDQFSVERPDGSNFTLKIRSTKLEDSAMYFCASSERRQGNQPQHFGDGTRLSIL.

The chain links TRBV12-3 or TRBV12-4 to TRBJ2-7; D remains unclear. This CDR3 has 11 residues. Between the trimmed V and J ends, which lost 8 bases and 6 bases, there was a span of 11 bases. CDR3 residues: CASALSFEQYF. CDR3 bases: TGTGCCAGCGCCCTAAGTTTCGAGCAGTACTTC.

This sequence joins TRBV15 and TRBJ2-3; perhaps TRBD1 as D (6 bases). The V gene's germline CDR1 is LNHNV and CDR2 YYDKDF (reference sequence). The V end was cut by 1 base, the J end by 10 bases, with 9 bases between. CDR3 length equals 12 residues. The CDR3 nucleotides read TGTGCCACCAGCAGAGCGCAGGGGTCGCAGTATTTT. Its translation: CATSRAQGSQYF.

In its sample, this clonotype was seen a few times. This chain connects TRBV19 to TRBJ1-1; the match to TRBD1 covers 7 bases. The length of the CDR3 is 15 residues. Germline CDR1 LNHDA, CDR2 SQIVND (reference sequence). The junction had 10 bases not matched to a gene; V was cut back by 7 bases and J by 2 bases. CDR3 loop: CASKAGDRQNTEAFF. CDR3 in DNA: TGTGCCAGTAAGGCTGGGGACAGACAAAACACTGAAGCTTTCTTT.

The V gene is TRBV4-2, the J gene TRBJ2-2; the D is unclear. Germline values: CDR1 LGHNA, CDR2 YNFKEQ. This CDR3 has 18 residues. With 1 base removed from V and 0 bases from J, the gap between germline ends came to 15 bases. CDR3 protein: CASSQVQTANTNTGELFF. The CDR3 nucleotides read TGTGCCAGCAGCCAAGTTCAGACCGCTAATACGAACACCGGGGAGCTGTTTTTT.

This clonotype came up a few times. The chain combines TRBV7-6 with TRBJ2-5; D is uncertain. Trimming left V 0 bases short and J 7 bases short, with 6 bases between. CDR1 and CDR2 (germline): SGHVS, FNYEAQ. CDR3 length: 12 residues. The CDR3 region is CASSLAGWTQYF. Written as DNA, the CDR3 is TGTGCCAGCAGCTTAGCCGGGTGGACCCAGTACTTC.

This rearrangement joins TRBV20-1 to TRBJ1-1; 9 bases are a match to TRBD1. Germline CDR1 is DFQATT and CDR2 is SNEGSKA (reference sequence). Trimming cost V 6 bases and J 1 base; bases outside gene matches: 9. CDR3 length: 15 residues. The CDR3 region is CSAPARGQGNTEAFF. The CDR3 nucleotides read TGCAGTGCGCCAGCCAGGGGACAGGGGAACACTGAAGCTTTCTTT.

The sample holds one count of this clonotype. V and J are TRBV20-1 and TRBJ2-7; D gene unclear. The CDR3 has 11 amino acids. Trimming took 0 bases from V and 2 from J, leaving 2 bases between them. Germline loops: CDR1 DFQATT, CDR2 SNEGSKA (reference sequence). For the CDR3, the DNA is TGCAGTGCTAGAGACCCCTACGAGCAGTACTTC. This encodes CSARDPYEQYF.

The gene calls are TRBV27 and TRBJ2-6, with D possibly being TRBD2 (5 bases). The CDR3 totals 16 residues. CDR1 is MNHEY and CDR2 is SMNVEV in the germline V gene (reference sequence). The V gene lost 3 bases and the J gene lost 0 bases, with 9 bases spanning the gap. CDR3 in amino acids: CASSLGGRSGANVLTF. In nucleotides, the CDR3 is TGTGCCAGCAGTTTGGGCGGGCGCTCTGGGGCCAACGTCCTGACTTTC. Supplemented by reference TRBV27 and TRBJ2-6, the full variable domain reads EAQVTQNPRYLITVTGKKLTVTCSQNMNHEYMSWYRQDPGLGLRQIYYSMNVEVTDKGDVPEGYKVSRKEKRNFPLILESPSPNQTSLYFCASSLGGRSGANVLTFGAGSRLTVL.

There are a few counts of this clonotype. The V call is TRBV24-1, the J call TRBJ1-1; no reliable D call. The CDR3 contains 13 residues. The germline V gene encodes CDR1 KGHDR and CDR2 SFDVKD. The V and J ends lost 2 bases and 1 base respectively, with 4 bases between them. This CDR3 is CATSDSWNTEAFF. The CDR3 DNA is TGTGCCACCAGTGATTCGTGGAACACTGAAGCTTTCTTT.

J is TRBJ1-1 and V is TRBV10-3; 8 bases agree with TRBD1. The V gene end was trimmed by 10 bases and the J gene end by 5 bases; junction bases not matched to a gene: 9. Per the germline V gene, CDR1 is ENHRY and CDR2 is SYGVKD. The CDR3 is 13 residues long. The CDR3 sequence is CASGQGARTEAFF. In DNA, the CDR3 is TGTGCCAGCGGGCAGGGGGCGCGGACTGAAGCTTTCTTT.

Only one count was recorded for this clonotype. This chain uses TRBV6-1 with TRBJ2-1, with 8 nucleotides matching TRBD1. Germline V CDR1 and CDR2: MNHNS, SASEGT. The CDR3 sequence is 13 residues long. V shed 6 bases, J shed 8 bases, and the junction held 6 bases outside the gene matches. The CDR3 DNA is TGTGCCAGCAGACACGGACAGGGTCATGAGCAGTTCTTC. As protein: CASRHGQGHEQFF.

This rearrangement joins TRBV2 to TRBJ1-2; D unclear. Between the trimmed V and J ends, which lost 6 bases and 3 bases, there was a span of 8 bases. The CDR3 is made up of 12 amino acids. Germline V lookup: CDR1 SNHLY, CDR2 FYNNEI. The CDR3 loop is CASRGLDYGYTF. The CDR3 coding sequence is TGTGCCAGCAGGGGGTTAGACTATGGCTACACCTTC.